This T cell receptor (beta chain) was observed in a study of siplizumab effects on memory and regulatory T cells. Study conclusions and caveats: Memory cells seemed less diverse than naive T cells, which also seemed major contributors to the alloresponse.

The CDR3 runs to 11 residues. CDR1 and CDR2 from the germline V gene are SGHTA and FQGTGA. The germline V and J ends were trimmed by 8 bases and 4 bases, with 7 bases remaining between them. As to this clone: Its antigen is undetermined.

The table came from immunoSEQ multiplex PCR; TCRdb's copy has only in-frame clones and leaves some out. Of tens of thousands of clones listed, less than 98% are singletons. This clonotype was sampled from a human donor in good health. The genes are TRBV7-3 and TRBJ2-3; D unclear. Sequenced material: naive CD4+ T cells sorted from blood. The CDR3 DNA is TGTGCCAGCTCGTCGTCAGATACGCAGTATTTT. It translates to CASSSSDTQYF.